The 29 T cell receptor beta chains in this list originate from one sample, sequenced in a study of cytotoxic CD8 clonotypes in ibrutinib-treated CLL. Using immunoSEQ multiplex PCR, the repertoire was profiled, and TCRdb retains in-frame clones only, with some absent. The table records a few hundred thousand clones, roughly two thirds of them present only once. The sequencing here drew on PBMCs, taken after 36 months of ibrutinib treatment. The receptor source for this set is a human donor with chronic lymphocytic leukemia.

This sequence joins TRBV28 and TRBJ1-3; D is perhaps TRBD1 (5 bases). The CDR3 covers 15 residues. V was trimmed by 5 bases and J by 8 bases, leaving 19 bases between them. Looked up from germline, CDR1 is MDHEN and CDR2 is SYDVKM. CDR3: CASSRQDITGHTIYF. The CDR3 DNA reads as TGTGCCAGCAGTCGCCAGGACATCACCGGCCACACCATATATTTT.

The V and J genes are TRBV20-1 and TRBJ2-7, with D possibly matching TRBD2 (5 bases). The germline CDR1 and CDR2 sequences are DFQATT and SNEGSKA (reference sequence). The CDR3 has 11 residues. V gave up 6 bases and J gave up 6 bases, with 12 bases separating them. This CDR3 reads CSASAGSEQYF. CDR3 bases: TGCAGTGCCTCGGCGGGCAGCGAGCAGTACTTC.

V is TRBV5-1 and J is TRBJ2-1; TRBD1 matches 9 bases. The CDR3 is 15 residues long. Germline CDR1 reads SGHRS; CDR2 reads YFSETQ. V lost 0 bases to trimming and J lost 5 bases; unmatched junction nucleotides: 3. The CDR3 here is CASSLVWTGDNEQFF. For the CDR3, the DNA is TGCGCCAGCAGCTTGGTCTGGACAGGGGACAATGAGCAGTTCTTC.

The chain uses TRBV7-3 and TRBJ2-1, with 10 positions matching TRBD2. The CDR3 has 15 amino acids. Germline CDR1 is SGHTA and CDR2 is FQGTGA. V trimming: 5 bases; J trimming: 6 bases; junction bases outside the gene matches: 7. CDR3 in amino acids: CASSTGTSAINEQFF. The CDR3 DNA sequence: TGTGCCAGCAGCACCGGGACTAGCGCCATCAATGAGCAGTTCTTC. The whole variable domain, remainder taken from reference TRBV7-3 and TRBJ2-1, is GAGVSQTPSNKVTEKGKYVELRCDPISGHTALYWYRQSLGQGPEFLIYFQGTGAADDSGLPNDRFFAVRPEGSVSTLKIQRTERGDSAVYLCASSTGTSAINEQFFGPGTRLTVL.

This clone appeared a few times. The chain couples TRBV7-9 to TRBJ2-5, with TRBD1 identical over 8 bases. Germline CDR1 and CDR2: SEHNR and FQNEAQ (reference sequence). The CDR3 loop spans 15 amino acids. After removal of 5 bases from V and 4 bases from J, the junction contained 9 bases not matched to a gene. The CDR3 coding sequence is TGTGCCAGCAGCCCATCAGGGGGCAGGGGAGAGACCCAGTACTTC. Protein: CASSPSGGRGETQYF.

The chain has TRBV28 and TRBJ2-7, with D tentatively TRBD2 (5 bases). Per germline, CDR1 MDHEN and CDR2 SYDVKM. This CDR3 is built from 14 residues. V lost 2 bases and J lost 3, with 11 bases in between. In nucleotides, the CDR3 is TGTGCCAGCAGTTTAATGCAGAGGGACTACGAGCAGTACTTC. It specifies CASSLMQRDYEQYF.

This chain links TRBV29-1 with TRBJ2-2; D gene unclear. The V end lost 5 bases, the J end lost 4 bases, and 17 bases lay between the germline ends. From germline, CDR1 is SQVTM and CDR2 ANQGSEA. The CDR3 totals 15 residues. The CDR3 region has the DNA TGCAGCGTTATAACTTCTGGCTTTATCACCGGGGAGCTGTTTTTT. Protein sequence: CSVITSGFITGELFF.

J is TRBJ2-1 and V is TRBV4-1, with 7 bases that match TRBD1. Per germline, CDR1 MGHRA and CDR2 YSYEKL. The length of the CDR3 is 15 residues. With 0 bases clipped from V and 3 bases from J, the junction kept 2 bases outside the gene matches. This CDR3 reads CASSQDRQGYNEQFF. The CDR3 DNA is TGCGCCAGCAGCCAAGACCGACAGGGCTACAATGAGCAGTTCTTC.

V is TRBV9 and J is TRBJ1-1; D ambiguous. Germline loops: CDR1 SGDLS, CDR2 YYNGEE. V was pared by 2 bases and J by 2 bases, with 10 bases between. The CDR3 sequence is 14 residues long. The CDR3 sequence: CASSVQTANTEAFF. Written as DNA, the CDR3 is TGTGCCAGCAGCGTCCAGACGGCCAACACTGAAGCTTTCTTT.

The V call is TRBV2, the J call TRBJ2-7; no clear D gene. The CDR3 totals 14 residues. From germline, CDR1 is SNHLY and CDR2 FYNNEI. Trimming took off 8 bases at V and 0 bases at J, with 14 bases between the two ends. The CDR3 loop reads CASHWTESSYEQYF. In DNA form, the CDR3 reads TGTGCCAGCCACTGGACCGAGAGCTCCTACGAGCAGTACTTC. The full variable domain, completed using reference TRBV2 and TRBJ2-7, is EPEVTQTPSHQVTQMGQEVILRCVPISNHLYFYWYRQILGQKVEFLVSFYNNEISEKSEIFDDQFSVERPDGSNFTLKIRSTKLEDSAMYFCASHWTESSYEQYFGPGTRLTVT.

This rearrangement joins TRBV2 to TRBJ1-5; no clear D. The CDR3 is 13 amino acids. The germline V and J ends were trimmed by 3 bases and 4 bases, with 7 bases remaining between them. Germline V lookup: CDR1 SNHLY, CDR2 FYNNEI. The CDR3 region is CASSEDGNQPQHF. In DNA, the CDR3 is TGTGCCAGCAGTGAGGACGGAAATCAGCCCCAGCATTTT.

This clone was counted between two and nine times. J is TRBJ2-1 and V is TRBV28, with D hard to call. Germline CDR1 MDHEN, CDR2 SYDVKM. V dropped 7 bases and J dropped 4 bases, with 5 bases sitting between them. This CDR3 region has 11 residues. CDR3 bases: TGTGCCAGCAATACATACAATGAGCAGTTCTTC. This sequence encodes CASNTYNEQFF.

The genes are TRBV11-2 and TRBJ1-2; D unresolved. The CDR3 spans 12 residues. V was shortened by 3 bases and J by 4 bases, with 6 bases between the two germline ends. CDR1 SGHAT and CDR2 FQNNGV come from the germline V gene. In DNA, the CDR3 is TGTGCCAGCAGCTTGCGGTCCTATGGCTACACCTTC. Residues: CASSLRSYGYTF.

This clone was detected many times. This chain links TRBV19 with TRBJ1-2, with D perhaps matching TRBD1 (5 bases). The germline CDR1 and CDR2 sequences are LNHDA and SQIVND (reference sequence). V lost 8 bases to trimming and J lost 7 bases, with 20 bases between them. The CDR3 contains 14 residues. The chain's CDR3 is CASSVTGPGVGYTF. The CDR3 nucleotides are TGTGCCAGTTCAGTTACAGGCCCGGGGGTTGGCTACACCTTC.

CDR3 region: CASSFTSGVYNEQFF. CDR3 DNA: TGCGCCAGCAGCTTTACTAGCGGGGTTTACAATGAGCAGTTCTTC. The V and J genes are TRBV5-1 and TRBJ2-1, with 10 bases that match TRBD2. V gave up 2 bases and J gave up 4 bases; unmatched junction bases: 3. The CDR3 is 15 amino acids. Germline V gene sequence: CDR1 SGHRS, CDR2 YFSETQ. Full variable domain (remainder filled in from reference TRBV5-1 and TRBJ2-1): KAGVTQTPRYLIKTRGQQVTLSCSPISGHRSVSWYQQTPGQGLQFLFEYFSETQRNKGNFPGRFSGRQFSNSRSEMNVSTLELGDSALYLCASSFTSGVYNEQFFGPGTRLTVL.

This clone was counted a few times. The chain joins TRBV13 to TRBJ2-3; 8 bases agree with TRBD1. Germline assignment: CDR1 PRHDT and CDR2 FYEKMQ (reference sequence). This CDR3 has 19 residues. V shed 1 base, J shed 2 bases, and the junction held 14 bases outside the gene matches. CDR3 amino acids: CASSLVSRLAGGNTDTQYF. As DNA, the CDR3 is TGTGCCAGCAGCTTAGTTAGCCGCCTTGCAGGGGGCAACACAGATACGCAGTATTTT. Together with reference TRBV13 and TRBJ2-3, the CDR3 gives the full variable domain: AAGVIQSPRHLIKEKRETATLKCYPIPRHDTVYWYQQGPGQDPQFLISFYEKMQSDKGSIPDRFSAQQFSDYHSELNMSSLELGDSALYFCASSLVSRLAGGNTDTQYFGPGTRLTVL.

The rearrangement joins TRBV7-2 to TRBJ1-2; a possible D gene is TRBD1 (6 bases). Germline assignment: CDR1 SGHTA and CDR2 FQGNSA. This CDR3 comprises 15 residues. Between the trimmed V and J ends, which lost 3 bases and 2 bases, there was a span of 13 bases. The CDR3 is CASSLRRQDNYGYTF. DNA of the CDR3: TGTGCCAGCAGCTTGAGGCGACAGGACAACTATGGCTACACCTTC.

This clone appeared a single time. J is TRBJ2-2 and V is TRBV18; D gene unclear. This CDR3 contains 14 residues. Deletions cut 4 bases from V and 0 bases from J, with 6 bases between. The germline CDR1 and CDR2 sequences are KGHSH and LQKENI. CDR3 in DNA: TGTGCCAGCTCACAGGCTTCGAACACCGGGGAGCTGTTTTTT. Residues: CASSQASNTGELFF.

CDR3 DNA sequence: TGCAGCGTTGAATTTTGGGTAGAGGGGACCCAGTACTTC. Translating it yields CSVEFWVEGTQYF. V is TRBV29-1 and J is TRBJ2-5; D is possibly TRBD2 (5 bases). Between the trimmed V and J ends, which lost 2 bases and 7 bases, there was a span of 14 bases. This CDR3 has 13 amino acids. The germline V gene encodes CDR1 SQVTM and CDR2 ANQGSEA.

The J gene is TRBJ2-3, the V gene TRBV7-3; D is unresolved. The CDR3 spans 17 residues. V was cut by 5 bases and J by 3 bases, with 21 bases left in between. Germline V gene sequence: CDR1 SGHTA, CDR2 FQGTGA. The CDR3 region has the DNA TGTGCCAGCAGCCACTTAAGTCTAGGTCTGGTTACAGATACGCAGTATTTT. It codes for CASSHLSLGLVTDTQYF.

The rearrangement joins TRBV27 to TRBJ2-3; D not resolved. Germline values: CDR1 MNHEY, CDR2 SMNVEV (reference sequence). The CDR3 totals 15 residues. The V and J ends lost 3 bases and 2 bases respectively, with 12 bases between them. CDR3 protein: CASSFVARNTDTQYF. The CDR3 nucleotides are TGTGCCAGCAGTTTCGTGGCCAGAAACACAGATACGCAGTATTTT.

The chain uses TRBV19 and TRBJ2-1; no firm D call. There are 13 residues in the CDR3. Trimming cost V 6 bases and J 2 bases, with 8 bases left between them. The germline CDR1 and CDR2 sequences are LNHDA and SQIVND (reference sequence). For the CDR3, the DNA is TGTGCCAGTAGGGACGGACCCTACAATGAGCAGTTCTTC. Translating it yields CASRDGPYNEQFF. Full variable domain (outside the CDR3, taken from reference TRBV19 and TRBJ2-1): DGGITQSPKYLFRKEGQNVTLSCEQNLNHDAMYWYRQDPGQGLRLIYYSQIVNDFQKGDIAEGYSVSREKKESFPLTVTSAQKNPTAFYLCASRDGPYNEQFFGPGTRLTVL.

The rearrangement joins TRBV10-3 to TRBJ2-1, with 10 positions matching TRBD1. This CDR3 has 22 residues. Trimming at V came to 8 bases and at J to 0 bases, leaving 25 bases not matched to a gene. Germline CDR1 and CDR2: ENHRY and SYGVKD. CDR3 amino acids: CAIRGQGSLPFNGTISYNEQFF. The CDR3 nucleotides are TGTGCCATCCGGGGACAGGGGTCCCTACCCTTTAACGGGACGATCTCCTACAATGAGCAGTTCTTC.

The chain combines TRBV7-9 with TRBJ2-1; D possibly matches TRBD1 or TRBD2 (5 bases each). Looked up from germline, CDR1 is SEHNR and CDR2 is FQNEAQ (reference sequence). The CDR3 extends over 14 amino acids. The ends were cut back, 5 bases at V and 2 bases at J, with 10 bases in the middle. Here the CDR3 reads CASSPGPAYNEQFF. CDR3 nucleotides: TGTGCCAGCAGCCCGGGACCAGCCTACAATGAGCAGTTCTTC.

V is TRBV5-1 and J is TRBJ1-5; D is unresolved. Germline CDR1 reads SGHRS; CDR2 reads YFSETQ. CDR3 size: 15 residues. The V and J ends lost 0 bases and 2 bases respectively, with 9 bases between them. The CDR3 spells CASSLVAGGNQPQHF. CDR3 nucleotides: TGCGCCAGCAGCTTGGTTGCTGGGGGCAATCAGCCCCAGCATTTT.

V usage is TRBV6-5 and J usage is TRBJ2-4; D not certain. The CDR3 sequence is 13 residues long. V dropped 6 bases and J dropped 0 bases, with 6 bases sitting between them. Per germline, CDR1 MNHEY and CDR2 SVGAGI. CDR3 amino acids: CASRRLAKNIQYF. CDR3 bases: TGTGCCAGCAGGCGGCTAGCCAAAAACATTCAGTACTTC.

This chain joins TRBV11-2 and TRBJ2-3; 9 bases align to TRBD2. Germline assignment: CDR1 SGHAT and CDR2 FQNNGV. The CDR3 has 15 residues. The J segment lost 5 bases and the V segment lost 3 bases, leaving 6 bases of the junction unmatched. In DNA, the CDR3 is TGTGCCAGCAGCTTGGCGGGGGGGGATGGAGATACGCAGTATTTT. Its translation: CASSLAGGDGDTQYF.

V and J are TRBV5-4 and TRBJ2-7; 12 bases match TRBD2. The CDR3 contains 15 residues. CDR1 is SGHNT and CDR2 is YYREEE in the germline V gene (reference sequence). V dropped 4 bases and J dropped 6; count of bases not matched to a gene: 8. CDR3 in amino acids: CASSVGTSGLSEQYF. The CDR3, as DNA: TGTGCCAGCAGCGTAGGGACTAGCGGGCTCTCCGAGCAGTACTTC.

The gene calls are TRBV7-9 and TRBJ2-5; D is unresolved. Looked up from germline, CDR1 is SEHNR and CDR2 is FQNEAQ (reference sequence). The CDR3 length is 15 residues. The V and J ends lost 5 bases and 1 base respectively, with 14 bases between them. The CDR3 region is CASSPYSSLQETQYF. Here the CDR3 DNA reads TGTGCCAGCAGCCCTTACAGTAGCCTCCAAGAGACCCAGTACTTC.